Given below is one T cell receptor beta chain in context. Its antigen is as yet unknown. These data belong to a study of T cells expressing NK-cell markers. Study summary: Beta-chain profiling covered CD3+CD56+NKG2C+, CD3+CD56+NKG2C- and CD3+CD56-NKG2C+ sorted subsets. Eight donors were sequenced, seven testing HCMV-seropositive and one testing seronegative. Overall study results and limits: For a few donors, these clonotypes were likewise the leading ones in the CD3+CD56-NKG2C+ fraction.

TCRdb re-called the 5' RACE reads and shows each CDR3 protein once, DNA omitted. Reported are around 550,000 distinct CDR3 sequences; the ten largest clones contain approximately 3.6%. The origin of this receptor is a young man in good health. The specimen was blood T cells: a sorted CD56 or NKG2C T cell subset, CD4+ or CD8+ T cells, or bulk PBMC T cells (not recorded which).

The CDR3 loop reads CASSLDPSDNQPQHF. V and J are TRBV5-5 and TRBJ1-5. In germline, CDR1 is SGHKS, CDR2 YYEKEE (reference sequence). This CDR3 is built from 15 residues.